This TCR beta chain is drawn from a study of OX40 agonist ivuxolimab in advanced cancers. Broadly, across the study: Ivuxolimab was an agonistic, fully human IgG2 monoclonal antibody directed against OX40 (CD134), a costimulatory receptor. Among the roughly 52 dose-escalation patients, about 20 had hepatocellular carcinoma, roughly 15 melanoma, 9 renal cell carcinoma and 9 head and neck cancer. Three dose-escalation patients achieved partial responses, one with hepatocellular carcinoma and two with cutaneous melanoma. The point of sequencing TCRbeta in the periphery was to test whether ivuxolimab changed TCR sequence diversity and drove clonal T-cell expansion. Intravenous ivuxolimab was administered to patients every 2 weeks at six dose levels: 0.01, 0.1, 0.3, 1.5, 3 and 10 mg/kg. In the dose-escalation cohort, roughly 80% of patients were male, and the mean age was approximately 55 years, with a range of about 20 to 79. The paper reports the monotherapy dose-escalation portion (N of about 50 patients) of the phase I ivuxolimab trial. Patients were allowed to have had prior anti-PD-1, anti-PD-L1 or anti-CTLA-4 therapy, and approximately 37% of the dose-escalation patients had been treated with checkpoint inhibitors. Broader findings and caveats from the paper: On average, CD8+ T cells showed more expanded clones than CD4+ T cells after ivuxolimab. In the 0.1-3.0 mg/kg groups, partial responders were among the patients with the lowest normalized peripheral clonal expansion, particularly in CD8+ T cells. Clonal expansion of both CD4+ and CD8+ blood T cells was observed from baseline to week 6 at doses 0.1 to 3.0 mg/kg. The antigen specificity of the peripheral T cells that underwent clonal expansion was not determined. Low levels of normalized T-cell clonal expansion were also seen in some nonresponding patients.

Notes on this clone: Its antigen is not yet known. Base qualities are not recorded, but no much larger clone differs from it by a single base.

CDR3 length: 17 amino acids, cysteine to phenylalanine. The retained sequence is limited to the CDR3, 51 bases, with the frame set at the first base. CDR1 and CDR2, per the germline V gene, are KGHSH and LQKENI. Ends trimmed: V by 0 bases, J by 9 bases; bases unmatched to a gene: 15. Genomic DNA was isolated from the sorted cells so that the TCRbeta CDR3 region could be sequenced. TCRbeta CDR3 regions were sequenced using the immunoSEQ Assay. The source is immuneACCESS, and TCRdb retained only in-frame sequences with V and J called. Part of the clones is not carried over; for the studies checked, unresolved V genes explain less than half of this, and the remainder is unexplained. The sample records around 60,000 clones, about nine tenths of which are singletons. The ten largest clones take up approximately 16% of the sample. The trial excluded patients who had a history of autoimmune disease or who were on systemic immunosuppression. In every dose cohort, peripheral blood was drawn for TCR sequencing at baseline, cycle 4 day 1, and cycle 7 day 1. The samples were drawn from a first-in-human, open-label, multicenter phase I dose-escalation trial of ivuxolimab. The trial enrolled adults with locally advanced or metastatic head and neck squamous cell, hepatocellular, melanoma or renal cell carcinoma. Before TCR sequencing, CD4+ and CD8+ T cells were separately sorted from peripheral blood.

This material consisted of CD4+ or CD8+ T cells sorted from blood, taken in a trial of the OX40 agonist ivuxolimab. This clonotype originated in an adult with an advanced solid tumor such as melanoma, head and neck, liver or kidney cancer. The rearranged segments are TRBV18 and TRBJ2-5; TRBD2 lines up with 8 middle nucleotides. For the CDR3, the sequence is CASSPPHLLAVTGAQYF. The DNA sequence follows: TGTGCCAGCTCACCACCCCACTTACTAGCGGTAACGGGGGCCCAGTACTTC.